What follows are 9 T cell receptor beta chains derived from one specimen sequenced in a study of blood T cells in healthy people across ages. Using a J-beta primer mix together with a sample-barcoded 5' primer, a second PCR was run for about 6 to 12 cycles. TCRdb re-derived calls from the 5' RACE reads in MiXCR, one entry per CDR3 protein. Of about 1.8 million distinct CDR3 sequences listed, 49% are singletons. Sequenced material: blood. These receptors came from a woman aged 40 to 49 in good health.

The V call is TRBV28, the J call TRBJ2-3, with D unclear. The CDR3 sequence is 13 residues long. CDR1 is MDHEN, CDR2 SYDVKM, per germline. Trimming pared 3 bases from V and 7 bases from J, leaving 11 bases between. For the CDR3, the DNA is TGTGCCAGCAGTTTTCCTGACATCCATACGCAGTATTTT. This codes for CASSFPDIHTQYF.

The chain links TRBV9 to TRBJ2-3; 7 nucleotides agree with TRBD1. This CDR3 is 12 amino acids long. Losses at the gene ends were 3 bases for V and 12 bases for J; bases not matched to a gene: 7. CDR1 and CDR2 (germline): SGDLS, YYNGEE. The CDR3 region has the DNA TGTGCCAGCAGCGGAACAGGGGCGATACAGTATTTT. Protein: CASSGTGAIQYF.

CDR3 bases: TGTGCCAGCAGCCTCAGGGGTTTAGGGGCCAACGTCCTGACTTTC. Translation gives CASSLRGLGANVLTF. The gene calls are TRBV11-2 and TRBJ2-6; possible D gene TRBD1, 6 bases. CDR3 size: 15 residues. The germline gives CDR1 SGHAT, CDR2 FQNNGV. V lost 5 bases and J 4 bases, leaving 12 bases between the germline ends. Full variable domain (rest looked up from reference TRBV11-2 and TRBJ2-6): EAGVAQSPRYKIIEKRQSVAFWCNPISGHATLYWYQQILGQGPKLLIQFQNNGVVDDSQLPKDRFSAERLKGVDSTLKIQPAKLEDSAVYLCASSLRGLGANVLTFGAGSRLTVL.

The chain couples TRBV14 to TRBJ2-1; 11 nucleotides match TRBD1. V was pared by 4 bases and J by 7 bases, with 9 bases of the junction left unmatched. Germline lookup yields CDR1 SGHDN and CDR2 FVKESK. The CDR3 has 16 amino acids. CDR3 nucleotides: TGTGCCAGCAGCCCCCTTGGGACAGGGGGTTTGAATGAGCAGTTCTTC. Residues: CASSPLGTGGLNEQFF.

The chain joins TRBV2 to TRBJ2-3, with 8 positions matching TRBD2. The CDR3 is made up of 18 amino acids. CDR1 and CDR2 (germline): SNHLY, FYNNEI. Trimming cost V 3 bases and J 2 bases; bases outside gene matches: 13. The CDR3 loop is CASSDTPPLAALTDTQYF. In DNA form, the CDR3 reads TGTGCCAGCAGTGACACTCCGCCACTAGCGGCCCTCACAGATACGCAGTATTTT.

The chain recombines TRBV27 with TRBJ2-4; TRBD1 might be the D (5 bases). The end of the DNA aligns better with TRBJ2-7, so the J call may be wrong. Germline lookup yields CDR1 MNHEY and CDR2 SMNVEV (reference sequence). There are 16 residues in the CDR3. The CDR3 DNA reads as TGTGCCAGCAGTCCCTGGGGCAGCAAGTCGGTCCACGAGCAGTACTTC. Translation: CASSPWGSKSVHEQYF.

This clonotype came up a few times. CDR3 DNA sequence: TGTGCCAGCAGTTTTGGACCAGGTCGGGGCACAGATACGCAGTATTTT. This sequence encodes CASSFGPGRGTDTQYF. The chain links TRBV28 to TRBJ2-3; D gene ambiguous. Germline V CDR1 and CDR2: MDHEN, SYDVKM. The CDR3 loop spans 16 amino acids. Trimming removed 3 bases at V and 1 base at J, with 14 bases between.

This clonotype was counted many times. The CDR3 DNA sequence: TGTGCCAGCAGCCCGCCCGGGATTCAAGAGACCCAGTACTTC. Translation: CASSPPGIQETQYF. The chain combines TRBV18 with TRBJ2-5, with D perhaps TRBD2 (5 bases). V lost 8 bases to trimming and J lost 2 bases, with 15 bases between them. Germline loops: CDR1 KGHSH, CDR2 LQKENI. The CDR3 is 14 amino acids.

The chain uses TRBV9 and TRBJ2-6; D is perhaps TRBD2 (6 bases). Germline assignment: CDR1 SGDLS and CDR2 YYNGEE. The germline V and J ends were trimmed by 3 bases and 0 bases, with 25 bases remaining between them. The CDR3 runs 21 residues. The CDR3 nucleotides read TGTGCCAGCAGCGGAGTTTCGATGCGGGACGGGAAAGCCTCTGGGGCCAACGTCCTGACTTTC. Encoded protein: CASSGVSMRDGKASGANVLTF. The whole variable domain, remainder taken from reference TRBV9 and TRBJ2-6, is DSGVTQTPKHLITATGQRVTLRCSPRSGDLSVYWYQQSLDQGLQFLIQYYNGEERAKGNILERFSAQQFPDLHSELNLSSLELGDSALYFCASSGVSMRDGKASGANVLTFGAGSRLTVL.